This TCR beta chain was sequenced during a study of T cell repertoires in ileal Crohn's disease. Study summary: Median disease duration was approximately eight years; roughly 35% smoked at surgery. Study findings and constraints: Every patient over 26.8% clonality showed endoscopic recurrence. Compared with non-smokers, active smokers at surgery showed more clonal expansions.

A remark on this clone: The antigen remains undetermined.

V gave up 6 bases and J gave up 1 base, with 21 bases separating them. Germline V gene lookup returns CDR1 MGHRA and CDR2 YSYEKL. This CDR3 comprises 17 residues. TCRB immunosequencing input was roughly 530 nanograms of biopsy DNA per sample. Here immunoSEQ multiplex PCR was the method, and the copy in TCRdb shows in-frame clones only, minus some. The table has more than 11,000 clones, around three quarters seen once; the top ten hold roughly 4%. The TCR was taken from an adult with Crohn's disease. What was sequenced was ileal tissue. The rearrangement links TRBV4-1 to TRBJ1-1; the D gene is possibly TRBD1 (6 bases). The CDR3 DNA reads as TGCGCCAGCAGAAGTCGTCATTCGGGGGGGGCGAACACTGAAGCTTTCTTT. Its protein product is CASRSRHSGGANTEAFF.